Each of the 2 T cell receptor beta chains below was sequenced from the same sample in a study of tissue-resident memory T cells in lung cancer. TCR sequencing libraries incorporated unique molecular identifiers. TCRdb re-called the reads through MiXCR, storing one row per CDR3 protein. The sample has around 310 distinct CDR3 sequences; 15% to 20% are singletons. Antigens for these TCRs are unknown. Study results and limitations: A single dominant clonotype averaged approximately 18% of tissue-resident memory T cells, suggesting tumor antigen-specific expansion.

Sorting of CD8+ T cells was based on CD103 expression. Sequencing used CD103+ CD8+ T cells from lung tumor tissue. The source is a human donor with treatment-naive lung cancer (subtype not recorded).

This clonotype is labeled medium-sized. V usage is TRBV9 and J usage is TRBJ2-1; 13 nucleotides line up with TRBD2. This CDR3 comprises 21 residues. CDR1 SGDLS and CDR2 YYNGEE come from the germline V gene. V lost 5 bases and J lost 0; bases outside the gene matches: 17. The CDR3 coding sequence is TGTGCCAGCAGTGAGCCTGTTACGGGACTAGCGGGGCGGAGCTCCTACAATGAGCAGTTCTTC. Translated, it gives CASSEPVTGLAGRSSYNEQFF.

This clonotype was found once. The chain combines TRBV19 with TRBJ1-2; TRBD1 agrees at 8 bases. The CDR3 sequence is 12 residues long. V gave up 7 bases and J gave up 6 bases; unmatched junction bases: 4. Germline V gives CDR1 LNHDA, CDR2 SQIVND (reference sequence). This chain's CDR3 is CASTATGDGYTF. The CDR3 DNA reads TGTGCCAGTACCGCGACAGGGGATGGCTACACCTTC. Variable domain in full (rest from reference TRBV19 and TRBJ1-2): DGGITQSPKYLFRKEGQNVTLSCEQNLNHDAMYWYRQDPGQGLRLIYYSQIVNDFQKGDIAEGYSVSREKKESFPLTVTSAQKNPTAFYLCASTATGDGYTFGSGTRLTVV.